The rows below give T cell receptor beta chains drawn from one sample of a study of blood T cell repertoires in COVID-19. The data were produced by immunoSEQ multiplex PCR, yet TCRdb's version contains in-frame clones alone and is incomplete. The top ten hold 0.62% of the sample, which has 190,000 or so clones, 85% to 90% seen once. Sequencing used peripheral blood. Source of these receptors: a middle-aged man with acute or convalescent COVID-19. Each CDR3 is given with its conserved first and last residue. The D gene is left open where the match is weak. For some rows the clone size is stated as once, few or many, or as a class when expanded; others skip it.

d_gene,j_gene,v_gene,abundance,len,CDR3aa,CDR3nt
.,TRBJ2-2,TRBV7-6,once,15,CASSLTNVYPGELFF,TGTGCCAGCAGTTTGACTAACGTTTACCCCGGGGAGCTGTTTTTT
TRBD1,TRBJ2-5,TRBV12-5,.,14,CASARSGGEGTQYF,TGTGCTAGTGCTCGCTCAGGGGGTGAGGGGACCCAGTACTTC
.,TRBJ2-3,TRBV3-1/TRBV3-2,.,13,CASSQGVADTQYF,TGTGCCAGCAGCCAAGGAGTGGCAGATACGCAGTATTTT
TRBD1,TRBJ1-4,TRBV28,.,15,CASSLNRGRSEKLFF,TGTGCCAGCAGTTTAAACAGGGGGCGAAGTGAAAAACTGTTTTTT
.,TRBJ1-5,TRBV21-1,.,15,CASSKARLGNQPQHF,TGTGCCAGCAGCAAAGCCAGGTTGGGCAATCAGCCCCAGCATTTT
.,TRBJ2-7,TRBV19,.,14,CASSGQGSSYEQYF,TGTGCCAGTAGCGGTCAGGGGAGCTCCTACGAGCAGTACTTC
TRBD1,TRBJ2-5,TRBV7-9,.,15,CASSRTTGGWETQYF,TGTGCCAGCAGCCGCACAACAGGGGGCTGGGAGACCCAGTACTTC
TRBD1,TRBJ2-7,TRBV7-6,.,14,CASSPTTGNYEQYF,TGTGCCAGCAGCCCAACGACAGGGAACTACGAGCAGTACTTC
.,TRBJ1-5,TRBV20-1,.,11,CSARGSGPQHF,TGCAGTGCTAGAGGGTCGGGGCCCCAGCATTTT
.,TRBJ2-5,TRBV2,.,15,CASSARAKGEETQYF,TGTGCCAGCAGTGCTAGGGCCAAAGGGGAAGAGACCCAGTACTTC
.,TRBJ1-2,TRBV9,.,14,CASTHSGVRYGYTF,TGTGCCAGCACTCACTCGGGGGTCCGCTATGGCTACACCTTC
.,TRBJ1-2,TRBV27,.,15,CASSPQGRFNYGYTF,TGTGCCAGCAGTCCCCAGGGGAGATTCAACTATGGCTACACCTTC
TRBD1,TRBJ2-2,TRBV9,once,16,CASSLPQGASAGELFF,TGTGCCAGCAGCCTACCCCAGGGGGCGTCCGCCGGGGAGCTGTTTTTT
.,TRBJ2-1,TRBV19,.,14,CASSYRDSADEQFF,TGTGCCAGTAGTTACCGGGACTCCGCAGATGAGCAGTTCTTC
.,TRBJ2-5,TRBV2,.,12,CASRGVEETQYF,TGTGCCAGCCGGGGAGTTGAAGAGACCCAGTACTTC
TRBD1,TRBJ1-5,TRBV19,.,15,CASSLGTGGNQPQHF,TGTGCCAGTAGCCTCGGGACAGGGGGCAATCAGCCCCAGCATTTT
.,TRBJ2-5,TRBV11-3,.,13,CASSRGQQETQYF,TGTGCCAGCAGCCGGGGACAACAAGAGACCCAGTACTTC
TRBD2,TRBJ2-5,TRBV7-2,.,13,CASSSGTSETQYF,TGTGCCAGCAGCTCTGGGACTAGCGAGACCCAGTACTTC
.,TRBJ1-3,TRBV3-1/TRBV3-2,.,16,CASSQEGLHSGNTIYF,TGTGCCAGCAGCCAAGAGGGACTCCACTCTGGAAACACCATATATTTT
TRBD2,TRBJ2-5,TRBV25-1,.,15,CASSEFTGGQETQYF,TGTGCCAGCAGTGAATTCACGGGGGGTCAAGAGACCCAGTACTTC
TRBD1,TRBJ2-5,TRBV5-4,.,15,CASSLGGQGSQTQYF,TGTGCCAGCAGCTTGGGGGGACAGGGCAGCCAGACCCAGTACTTC
.,TRBJ2-2,TRBV19,.,16,CASTAPGGRGTGELFF,TGTGCCAGTACCGCGCCCGGGGGGCGCGGCACCGGGGAGCTGTTTTTT
.,TRBJ2-3,TRBV6-2/TRBV6-3,.,16,CASSYRPSGGTDTQYF,TGTGCCAGCAGTTACAGGCCAAGCGGAGGCACAGATACGCAGTATTTT
.,TRBJ1-5,TRBV7-9,.,13,CASSLEGGQPQHF,TGTGCCAGCAGCTTAGAAGGGGGTCAGCCCCAGCATTTT
.,TRBJ2-5,TRBV10-3,.,13,CAIRGTEAETQYF,TGTGCCATCAGAGGGACTGAGGCAGAGACCCAGTACTTC
TRBD2,TRBJ2-5,TRBV5-1,.,17,CASSSRGSGSRQETQYF,TGCGCCAGCAGCTCCCGGGGTAGCGGGAGTAGGCAAGAGACCCAGTACTTC
TRBD1,TRBJ1-1,TRBV7-2,.,14,CASSRTGDNTEAFF,TGTGCCAGCAGCAGGACAGGTGATAACACTGAAGCTTTCTTT